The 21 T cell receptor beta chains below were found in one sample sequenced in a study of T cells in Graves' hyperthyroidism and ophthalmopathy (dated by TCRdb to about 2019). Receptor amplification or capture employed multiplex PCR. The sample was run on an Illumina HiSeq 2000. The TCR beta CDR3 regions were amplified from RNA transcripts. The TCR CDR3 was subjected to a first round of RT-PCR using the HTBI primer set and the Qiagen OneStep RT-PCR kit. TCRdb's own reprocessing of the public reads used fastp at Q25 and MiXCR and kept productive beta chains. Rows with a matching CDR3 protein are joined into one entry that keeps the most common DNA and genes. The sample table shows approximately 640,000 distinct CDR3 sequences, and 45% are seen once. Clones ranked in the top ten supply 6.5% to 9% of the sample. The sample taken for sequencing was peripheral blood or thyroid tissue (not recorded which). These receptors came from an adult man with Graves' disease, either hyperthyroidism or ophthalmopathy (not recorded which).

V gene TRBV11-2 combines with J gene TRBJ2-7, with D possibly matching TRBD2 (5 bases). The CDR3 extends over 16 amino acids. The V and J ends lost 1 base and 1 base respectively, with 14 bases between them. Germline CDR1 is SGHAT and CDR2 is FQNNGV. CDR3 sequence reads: CASSLVVAGRSYEQYF. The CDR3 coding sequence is TGTGCCAGCAGCTTAGTGGTTGCGGGCCGATCCTACGAGCAGTACTTC. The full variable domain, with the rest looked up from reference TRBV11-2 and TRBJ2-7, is EAGVAQSPRYKIIEKRQSVAFWCNPISGHATLYWYQQILGQGPKLLIQFQNNGVVDDSQLPKDRFSAERLKGVDSTLKIQPAKLEDSAVYLCASSLVVAGRSYEQYFGPGTRLTVT.

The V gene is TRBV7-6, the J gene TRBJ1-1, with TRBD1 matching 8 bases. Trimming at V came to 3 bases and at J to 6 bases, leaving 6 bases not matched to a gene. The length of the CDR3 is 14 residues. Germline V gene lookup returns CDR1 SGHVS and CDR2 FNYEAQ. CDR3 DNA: TGTGCCAGCAGCTTCTTACAGGGGGTGGCTGAAGCTTTCTTT. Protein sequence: CASSFLQGVAEAFF.

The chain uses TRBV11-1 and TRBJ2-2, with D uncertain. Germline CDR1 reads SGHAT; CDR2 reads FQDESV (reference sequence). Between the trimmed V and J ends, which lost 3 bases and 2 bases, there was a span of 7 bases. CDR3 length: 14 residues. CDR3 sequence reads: CASSFRANTGELFF. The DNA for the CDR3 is TGTGCCAGCAGCTTCCGGGCCAACACCGGGGAGCTGTTTTTT.

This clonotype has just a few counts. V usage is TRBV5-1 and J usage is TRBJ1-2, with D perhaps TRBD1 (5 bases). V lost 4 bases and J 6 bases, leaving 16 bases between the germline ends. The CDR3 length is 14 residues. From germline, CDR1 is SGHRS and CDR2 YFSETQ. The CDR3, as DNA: TGCGCCAGCAGCCCACTGGAAGGGGCGGATGGCTACACCTTC. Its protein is CASSPLEGADGYTF.

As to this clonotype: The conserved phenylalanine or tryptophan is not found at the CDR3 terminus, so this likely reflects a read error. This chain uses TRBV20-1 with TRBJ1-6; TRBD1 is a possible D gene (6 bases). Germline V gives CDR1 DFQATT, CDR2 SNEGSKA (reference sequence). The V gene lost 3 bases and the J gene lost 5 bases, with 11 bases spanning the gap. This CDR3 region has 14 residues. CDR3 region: CSARTDRNNSPLHL. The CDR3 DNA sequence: TGCAGTGCTAGGACGGACAGAAATAATTCACCCCTCCACCTT.

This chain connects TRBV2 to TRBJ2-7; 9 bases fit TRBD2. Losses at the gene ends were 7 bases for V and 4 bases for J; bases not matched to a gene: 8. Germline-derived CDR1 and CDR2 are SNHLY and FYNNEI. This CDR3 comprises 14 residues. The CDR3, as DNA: TGTGCCAGCAACATAGCGGGAGCGAGGTACGAGCAGTACTTC. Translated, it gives CASNIAGARYEQYF.

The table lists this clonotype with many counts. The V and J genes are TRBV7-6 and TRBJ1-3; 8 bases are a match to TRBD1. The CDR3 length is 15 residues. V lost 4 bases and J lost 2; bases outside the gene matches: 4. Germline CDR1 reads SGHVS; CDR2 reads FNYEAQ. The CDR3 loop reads CASSSGTGTGNTIYF. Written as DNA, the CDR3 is TGTGCCAGCAGCTCCGGGACAGGAACTGGAAACACCATATATTTT.

The CDR3 region has the DNA TGTGCCAGCAGCAGGGGGGGGGCGGTCAATCAGCCCCAGCATTTT. The encoded protein is CASSRGGAVNQPQHF. The chain joins TRBV7-8 to TRBJ1-5; possibly TRBD1 for D (6 bases). Trimming stripped 5 bases from V and 3 bases from J, with 14 bases between. The CDR3 has 15 residues. CDR1 is SGHVS, CDR2 FQNEAQ, per germline.

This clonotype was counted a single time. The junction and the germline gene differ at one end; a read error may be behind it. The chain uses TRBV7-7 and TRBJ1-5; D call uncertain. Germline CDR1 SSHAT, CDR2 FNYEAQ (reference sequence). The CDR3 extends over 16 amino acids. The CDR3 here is CASSQDWTAVNQPQHF. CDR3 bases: TGCGCCAGCAGCCAAGATTGGACGGCAGTCAATCAGCCCCAGCATTTT.

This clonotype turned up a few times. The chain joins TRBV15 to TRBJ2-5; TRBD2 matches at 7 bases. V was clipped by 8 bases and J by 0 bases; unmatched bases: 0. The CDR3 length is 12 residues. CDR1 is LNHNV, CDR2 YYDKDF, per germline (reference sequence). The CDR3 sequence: CATGTNQETQYF. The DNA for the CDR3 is TGTGCCACCGGGACTAACCAAGAGACCCAGTACTTC.

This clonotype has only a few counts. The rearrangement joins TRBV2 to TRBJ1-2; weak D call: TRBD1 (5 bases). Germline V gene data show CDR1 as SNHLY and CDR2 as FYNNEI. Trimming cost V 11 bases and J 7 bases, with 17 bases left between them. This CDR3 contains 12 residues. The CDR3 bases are TGTGCCTGGTGGGGGTACCTGGGTGGCTACACCTTC. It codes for CAWWGYLGGYTF.

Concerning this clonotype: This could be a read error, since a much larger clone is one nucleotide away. The CDR3 DNA sequence: TGCAGCGTTGAAGATCCGGACAGGGGGTGGGAAGGCTACGCCTTC. Its protein product is CSVEDPDRGWEGYAF. V and J are TRBV29-1 and TRBJ1-2; 10 bases are a match to TRBD1. In germline, CDR1 is SQVTM, CDR2 ANQGSEA. The length of the CDR3 is 15 residues.

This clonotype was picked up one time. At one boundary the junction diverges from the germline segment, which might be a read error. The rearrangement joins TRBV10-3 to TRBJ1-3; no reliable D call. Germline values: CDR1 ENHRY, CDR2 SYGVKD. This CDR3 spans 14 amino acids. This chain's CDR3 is CASSFTESGNTIYF. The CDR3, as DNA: TGTGCCAGCAGTTTTACCGAGTCTGGAAACACCATATATTTT.

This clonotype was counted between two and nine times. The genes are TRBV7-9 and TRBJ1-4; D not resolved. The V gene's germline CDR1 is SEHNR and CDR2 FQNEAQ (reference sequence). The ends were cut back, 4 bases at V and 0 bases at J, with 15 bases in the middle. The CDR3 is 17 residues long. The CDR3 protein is CASSSGWERATNEKLFF. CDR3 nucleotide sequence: TGTGCCAGCAGCTCCGGGTGGGAGAGGGCAACTAATGAAAAACTGTTTTTT. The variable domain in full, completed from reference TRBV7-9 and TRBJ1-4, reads DTGVSQNPRHKITKRGQNVTFRCDPISEHNRLYWYRQTLGQGPEFLTYFQNEAQLEKSRLLSDRFSAERPKGSFSTLEIQRTEQGDSAMYLCASSSGWERATNEKLFFGSGTQLSVL.

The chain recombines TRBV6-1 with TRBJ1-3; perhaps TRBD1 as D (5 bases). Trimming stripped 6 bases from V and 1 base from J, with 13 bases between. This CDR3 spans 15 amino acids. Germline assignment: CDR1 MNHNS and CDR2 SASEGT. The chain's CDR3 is CASRTGGVSGNTIYF. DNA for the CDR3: TGTGCCAGCAGAACCGGGGGAGTATCTGGAAACACCATATATTTT.

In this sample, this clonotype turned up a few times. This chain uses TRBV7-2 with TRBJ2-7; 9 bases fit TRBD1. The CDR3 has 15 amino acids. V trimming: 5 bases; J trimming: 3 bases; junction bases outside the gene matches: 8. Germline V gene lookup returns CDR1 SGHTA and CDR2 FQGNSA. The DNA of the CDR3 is TGTGCCAGCAGCACACGGACAGGGGCCCTCTACGAGCAGTACTTC. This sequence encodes CASSTRTGALYEQYF.

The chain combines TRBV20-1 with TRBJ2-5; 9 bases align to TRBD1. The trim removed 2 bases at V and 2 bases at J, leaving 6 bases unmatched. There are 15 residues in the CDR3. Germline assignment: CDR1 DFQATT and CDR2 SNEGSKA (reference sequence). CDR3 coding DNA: TGCAGTGCTAGACGCCGGGACAGGGAACAAGAGACCCAGTACTTC. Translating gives CSARRRDREQETQYF.

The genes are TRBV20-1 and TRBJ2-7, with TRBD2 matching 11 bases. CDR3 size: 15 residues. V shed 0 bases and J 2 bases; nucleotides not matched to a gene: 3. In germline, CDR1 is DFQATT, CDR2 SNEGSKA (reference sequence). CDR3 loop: CSARESTSGAYEQYF. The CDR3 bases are TGCAGTGCTAGAGAATCGACTAGCGGGGCCTACGAGCAGTACTTC.

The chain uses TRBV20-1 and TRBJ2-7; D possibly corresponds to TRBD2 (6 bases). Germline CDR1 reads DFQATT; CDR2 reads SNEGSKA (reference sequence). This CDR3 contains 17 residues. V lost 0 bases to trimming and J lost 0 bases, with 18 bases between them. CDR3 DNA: TGCAGTGCTAGAGATTCATCAGTAGCGGCCAGCTCCTACGAGCAGTACTTC. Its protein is CSARDSSVAASSYEQYF.

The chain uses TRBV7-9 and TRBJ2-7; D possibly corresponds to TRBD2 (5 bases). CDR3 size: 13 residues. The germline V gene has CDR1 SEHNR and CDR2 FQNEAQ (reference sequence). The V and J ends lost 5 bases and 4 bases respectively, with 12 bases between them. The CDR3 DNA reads TGTGCCAGCAGCAGACCGGGAAAATACGAGCAGTACTTC. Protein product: CASSRPGKYEQYF.

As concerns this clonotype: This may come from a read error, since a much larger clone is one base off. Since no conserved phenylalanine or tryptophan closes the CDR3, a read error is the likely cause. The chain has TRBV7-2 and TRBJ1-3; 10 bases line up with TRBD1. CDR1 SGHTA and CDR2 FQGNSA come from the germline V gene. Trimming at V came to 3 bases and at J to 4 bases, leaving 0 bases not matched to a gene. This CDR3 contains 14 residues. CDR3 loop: CASSLGQGGNTIYS. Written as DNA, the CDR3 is TGTGCCAGCAGCTTGGGACAGGGGGGAAACACCATATATTCT.